A selection of T cell receptor beta chains follows, all from one sample in a study of blood T cell repertoires in COVID-19. TCRdb's table, derived via immunoSEQ multiplex PCR, lists solely in-frame clones and lacks some. The sample consists of about 140,000 clones, 80% of them appearing once. The specimen was peripheral blood. Receptor source: an older man who had recovered from COVID-19. Both conserved end residues are part of each CDR3. Each record gives: D gene, J gene, clone size, V gene, CDR3 protein, CDR3 DNA. The D gene is left open where the match is weak. The listing skips clone size in some rows; elsewhere it reads once, few, many or a size class.

TRBD2 TRBJ2-7 few TRBV18 CASSSIAGGGDEQYF TGTGCCAGCTCATCCATAGCGGGAGGGGGGGACGAGCAGTACTTC
- TRBJ2-7 - TRBV4-1 CASSQGGAGIAYEQYF TGCGCCAGCAGCCAAGGGGGTGCGGGAATAGCCTACGAGCAGTACTTC
TRBD2 TRBJ2-1 - TRBV19 CASSWEAGGFVRYNEQFF TGTGCCAGTAGTTGGGAAGCGGGAGGCTTTGTTCGGTACAATGAGCAGTTCTTC
TRBD1 TRBJ1-4 few TRBV19 CASSLAKGASNEKLFF TGTGCCAGTAGTCTGGCGAAGGGGGCATCTAATGAAAAACTGTTTTTT
- TRBJ1-1 once TRBV30 CAWSRGFGTEAFF TGTGCCTGGAGTAGGGGTTTTGGCACTGAAGCTTTCTTT
TRBD1 TRBJ2-1 - TRBV9 CASSGRQGTRNEQFF TGTGCCAGCAGCGGGAGACAGGGTACGAGGAATGAGCAGTTCTTC
- TRBJ2-1 - TRBV19 CATTVPPYNEQFF TGTGCCACCACTGTTCCTCCGTACAATGAGCAGTTCTTC
- TRBJ2-7 - TRBV29-1 CSASDRLGEQYF TGCAGCGCGAGCGACAGGTTAGGCGAGCAGTACTTC
TRBD1 TRBJ1-2 - TRBV7-2 CASNRQGAGGYTF TGTGCCAGCAATCGGCAGGGGGCGGGTGGCTACACCTTC
TRBD1 TRBJ2-7 - TRBV9 CASSIGQGGRNEQYF TGTGCCAGCAGCATTGGACAGGGGGGAAGGAACGAGCAGTACTTC
TRBD2 TRBJ2-7 once TRBV5-6 CASFSGRAGEQYF TGTGCCAGTTTTAGCGGGAGGGCCGGTGAGCAGTACTTC
- TRBJ1-1 - TRBV28 CASRIGGARNTEAFF TGTGCCAGCAGGATAGGTGGGGCCCGGAACACTGAAGCTTTCTTT
TRBD2 TRBJ2-1 - TRBV5-1 CASSSSGRIFNEQFF TGCGCCAGCAGCTCTAGCGGGAGAATATTCAATGAGCAGTTCTTC
- TRBJ1-3 - TRBV4-1 CASSADNGSGNTIYF TGCGCCAGCAGCGCCGACAACGGCTCTGGAAACACCATATATTTT
- TRBJ1-1 once TRBV7-9 CASSFNYGTEAFF TGTGCCAGCAGCTTTAACTACGGCACTGAAGCTTTCTTT
TRBD2 TRBJ2-1 - TRBV27 CASSYSGRAGLFF TGTGCCAGCAGCTATAGCGGGAGGGCCGGTCTGTTCTTC
- TRBJ1-1 - TRBV4-1 CASSPRGANTEAFF TGCGCCAGCAGCCCTCGGGGAGCGAACACTGAAGCTTTCTTT
TRBD2 TRBJ2-1 - TRBV5-4 CASSLDVGRAYNEQFF TGTGCCAGCAGCTTGGACGTCGGGAGGGCCTACAATGAGCAGTTCTTC
- TRBJ2-3 - TRBV19 CASSSPSAHTDTQYF TGTGCCAGTAGTAGCCCTAGCGCCCACACAGATACGCAGTATTTT
TRBD1 TRBJ1-1 - TRBV28 CASSSGGAGTEAFF TGTGCCAGCAGTTCAGGGGGCGCGGGGACTGAAGCTTTCTTT
TRBD2 TRBJ2-2 once TRBV5-1 CASSLSPSGGTNTGELFF TGCGCCAGCAGCTTGTCTCCTAGCGGGGGAACGAACACCGGGGAGCTGTTTTTT
- TRBJ1-2 - TRBV5-1 CASSLVGRANYGYTF TGCGCCAGCAGCTTGGTGGGCAGGGCGAACTATGGCTACACCTTC
TRBD1 TRBJ2-1 - TRBV5-1 CASSSGQGRWMEQFF TGCGCCAGCAGCTCGGGACAGGGTAGGTGGATGGAGCAGTTCTTC
- TRBJ1-2 - TRBV30 CAWSLVAGGYTF TGTGCCTGGAGTTTGGTCGCAGGTGGCTACACCTTC
TRBD2 TRBJ2-1 - TRBV5-1 CASSLKGRVLAGGNDYNEQFF TGCGCCAGCAGCTTGAAGGGGAGGGTGCTAGCGGGAGGGAACGATTACAATGAGCAGTTCTTC
- TRBJ2-3 - TRBV6-5 CASTGILGTDTQYF TGTGCCAGCACAGGGATCCTTGGCACAGATACGCAGTATTTT
TRBD2 TRBJ2-1 few TRBV4-1 CASSHGTSGTYNEQFF TGCGCCAGCAGCCACGGAACTAGCGGAACCTACAATGAGCAGTTCTTC